The 16 T cell receptor beta chains given below trace back to one sample, sequenced in a study of memory CD4+ T cells and cytomegalovirus serostatus. The protocol was immunoSEQ multiplex PCR, while the TCRdb copy is restricted to in-frame clones and leaves out a portion. The repertoire holds around 99,000 clones, with 80% as singletons. Single viable CD3+CD4+CD8-CD45RO+ cells were sorted as the memory CD4+ T cells. Sequencing input: memory CD4+ T cells from blood. The receptor set was obtained from an adult in good health and CMV-seropositive.

The table lists this clone with a count of one. The chain couples TRBV5-1 to TRBJ2-2; 9 bases agree with TRBD2. Trimming at V came to 4 bases and at J to 6 bases, leaving 13 bases not matched to a gene. The CDR3 sequence is 17 residues long. Per the germline V gene, CDR1 is SGHRS and CDR2 is YFSETQ. The CDR3 reads CASSTGGLAGNAGELFF. CDR3 sequence (DNA): TGCGCCAGCAGCACGGGGGGTCTAGCGGGAAACGCCGGGGAGCTGTTTTTT.

This chain connects TRBV7-3 to TRBJ2-5, with 16 nucleotides matching TRBD2. Germline V gene data show CDR1 as SGHTA and CDR2 as FQGTGA. The V segment lost 2 bases and the J segment 5 bases; nucleotides outside the gene matches: 8. CDR3 length: 18 residues. This CDR3 reads CASSLGTSGRAGSETQYF. CDR3 coding DNA: TGTGCCAGCAGCTTAGGGACTAGCGGGAGGGCCGGGAGTGAGACCCAGTACTTC.

This chain connects TRBV7-3 to TRBJ2-1; 12 nucleotides line up with TRBD2. The germline V gene has CDR1 SGHTA and CDR2 FQGTGA. J lost 6 bases, V lost 2 bases, and 2 bases had no gene match. The CDR3 runs 15 residues. CDR3 sequence: CASSLRLAGANEQFF. CDR3 DNA: TGTGCCAGCAGCTTACGACTAGCGGGGGCCAATGAGCAGTTCTTC.

This chain links TRBV9 with TRBJ1-2, with D perhaps TRBD1 (5 bases). Looked up from germline, CDR1 is SGDLS and CDR2 is YYNGEE. Trimming left V 4 bases short and J 3 bases short, with 16 bases between. CDR3 length: 15 residues. The CDR3 loop reads CASSLHSGGDYGYTF. CDR3 nucleotides: TGTGCCAGCAGCCTCCATTCTGGGGGGGACTATGGCTACACCTTC.

The chain uses TRBV6-6 and TRBJ2-7; D is possibly TRBD1 (6 bases). This CDR3 comprises 14 residues. Trimming pared 6 bases from V and 0 bases from J, leaving 12 bases between. Germline values: CDR1 MNHNY, CDR2 SVGAGI (reference sequence). CDR3 amino acids: CASRRDTSSYEQYF. CDR3 coding DNA: TGTGCCAGCAGACGGGACACCAGCTCCTACGAGCAGTACTTC.

This chain joins TRBV6-6 and TRBJ1-2; TRBD1 agrees at 8 bases. CDR1 is MNHNY, CDR2 SVGAGI, per germline (reference sequence). The V gene end was trimmed by 7 bases and the J gene end by 5 bases; junction bases not matched to a gene: 15. The CDR3 has 16 residues. The CDR3 nucleotides are TGTGCCAGCACCCCCTACGGACAGGGTGGTGGGTATGGCTACACCTTC. Protein: CASTPYGQGGGYGYTF.

The chain carries TRBV4-2 and TRBJ2-7; 7 bases are a match to TRBD1. Trimming removed 3 bases from V and 0 bases from J; junction bases left unmatched: 5. Looked up from germline, CDR1 is LGHNA and CDR2 is YNFKEQ. The CDR3 totals 15 residues. The CDR3: CASSHGRGSSYEQYF. CDR3 nucleotides: TGTGCCAGCAGCCACGGCAGGGGGAGCTCCTACGAGCAGTACTTC.

V gene TRBV6-1 combines with J gene TRBJ1-5, with unresolved D. V dropped 1 base and J dropped 9 bases, with 10 bases sitting between them. This CDR3 spans 13 amino acids. Germline CDR1 reads MNHNS; CDR2 reads SASEGT. CDR3 loop: CASSEVPLRPQHF. As DNA, the CDR3 is TGTGCCAGCAGTGAAGTACCATTGCGGCCCCAGCATTTT.

The J gene is TRBJ2-7, the V gene TRBV2; D not certain. The CDR3 loop spans 17 amino acids. The ends were cut back, 2 bases at V and 1 base at J, with 18 bases in the middle. CDR1 and CDR2 from the germline V gene are SNHLY and FYNNEI. The CDR3 nucleotides are TGTGCCAGCAGTGAATTGGTTAGGATATACCATTCCTACGAGCAGTACTTC. It codes for CASSELVRIYHSYEQYF.

In its sample, this clone was seen once. The chain uses TRBV15 and TRBJ1-2; weak D call: TRBD1 (5 bases). The CDR3 totals 16 residues. V lost 8 bases and J 7 bases, leaving 26 bases between the germline ends. CDR1 and CDR2 (germline): LNHNV, YYDKDF (reference sequence). This chain's CDR3 is CATGADGGNVRSGYTF. In DNA, the CDR3 is TGTGCCACCGGGGCTGATGGAGGGAACGTACGGAGTGGCTACACCTTC.

V is TRBV9 and J is TRBJ2-6; TRBD1 might be the D (6 bases). The V gene lost 2 bases and the J gene lost 1 base, with 7 bases spanning the gap. The CDR3 has 15 residues. Germline V gene lookup returns CDR1 SGDLS and CDR2 YYNGEE. The CDR3 protein is CASSVQGSGANVLTF. CDR3 DNA: TGTGCCAGCAGCGTGCAGGGGTCTGGGGCCAACGTCCTGACTTTC.

This chain connects TRBV28 to TRBJ2-5, with 11 bases aligning to TRBD2. The germline gives CDR1 MDHEN, CDR2 SYDVKM. V dropped 4 bases and J dropped 3; count of bases not matched to a gene: 1. The CDR3 is made up of 14 amino acids. The CDR3 reads CASSSGLAEETQYF. For the CDR3, the DNA is TGTGCCAGCAGTTCGGGACTAGCGGAAGAGACCCAGTACTTC.

The V and J genes are TRBV19 and TRBJ1-5; 10 nucleotides align to TRBD1. The CDR3 spans 15 residues. The germline CDR1 and CDR2 sequences are LNHDA and SQIVND (reference sequence). The junction had 2 bases not matched to a gene; V was cut back by 2 bases and J by 4 bases. CDR3 protein: CASSISGQGNQPQHF. As DNA, the CDR3 is TGTGCCAGTAGTATATCGGGACAGGGGAATCAGCCCCAGCATTTT.

J is TRBJ2-7 and V is TRBV28; the match to TRBD1 covers 9 bases. V lost 4 bases to trimming and J lost 3 bases; unmatched junction nucleotides: 4. Germline V lookup: CDR1 MDHEN, CDR2 SYDVKM. This CDR3 is 14 amino acids long. The CDR3 coding sequence is TGTGCCAGCAGTTGGACAGGGGAACTCTACGAGCAGTACTTC. Translated: CASSWTGELYEQYF.

This chain connects TRBV14 to TRBJ2-7; 8 nucleotides line up with TRBD2. The CDR3 extends over 15 amino acids. Germline V gene lookup returns CDR1 SGHDN and CDR2 FVKESK. V was pared by 2 bases and J by 3 bases, with 6 bases of the junction left unmatched. CDR3 DNA sequence: TGTGCCAGCAGCCAAAGAGCGGGAGTGAGCTACGAGCAGTACTTC. Translation: CASSQRAGVSYEQYF.

This chain's CDR3 is CASSQEGRRGTDTQYF. DNA of the CDR3: TGTGCCAGCAGCCAAGAAGGCCGAAGAGGCACAGATACGCAGTATTTT. This chain uses TRBV4-2 with TRBJ2-3; unclear D gene. Trimming pared 0 bases from V and 1 base from J, leaving 11 bases between. The CDR3 runs 16 residues. CDR1 and CDR2 (germline): LGHNA, YNFKEQ.